This T cell receptor (beta chain) stems from a study of OX40 agonist ivuxolimab in advanced cancers. A note on the overall study: The costimulatory receptor OX40 (CD134) was targeted by ivuxolimab, a fully human IgG2 agonistic monoclonal antibody. Intravenous ivuxolimab was administered to patients every 2 weeks at six dose levels: 0.01, 0.1, 0.3, 1.5, 3 and 10 mg/kg. Among the approximately 50 dose-escalation patients, about 19 had hepatocellular carcinoma, approximately 15 melanoma, 9 renal cell carcinoma and 9 head and neck cancer. A male proportion of roughly 80% and a mean age of approximately 62 years, ranging from roughly 23 to 80, were recorded for the dose-escalation cohort. Prior anti-PD-1, anti-PD-L1 or anti-CTLA-4 therapy was permitted, and approximately 40% of dose-escalation patients had received checkpoint inhibitors. Three dose-escalation patients achieved partial responses, one with hepatocellular carcinoma and two with cutaneous melanoma. The purpose of peripheral TCRbeta sequencing was to test whether ivuxolimab changed TCR sequence diversity and led to clonal T-cell expansion. The paper covers the monotherapy dose-escalation part of the phase I ivuxolimab trial, which included N = 52 patients.

To sequence the TCRbeta CDR3 region, genomic DNA was isolated from the sorted cells. TCRbeta CDR3 regions were sequenced using the immunoSEQ Assay. As stored in TCRdb, this immuneACCESS dataset retains in-frame rearrangements with V and J assigned. A fraction of the clones does not appear; measured against another copy, unresolved V genes explain less than half of the discrepancy, and the remainder lacks a known reason. The sample profile shows some 35,000 clones; about 82% of them were found once. The top ten constitute around a quarter of the sample. A remark on this clone: This receptor's antigen is unknown. No quality values exist for individual bases; no much larger clone is one base distant.

Via the germline V gene, CDR1 is SNHLY and CDR2 FYNNEI. The CDR3, from cysteine to phenylalanine, totals 12 residues. Only the CDR3 DNA is retained, 36 bases long and in frame from the first base. V lost 3 bases and J lost 14 bases, and the count of bases not matched to a germline gene is 6. Study-wide conclusions, independent of this receptor: Partial responders in the 0.1-3.0 mg/kg groups had among the lowest normalized peripheral clonal expansion, especially among CD8+ T cells. At doses from 0.1 to 3.0 mg/kg, clonal expansion was seen in both CD4+ and CD8+ blood T cells between baseline and week 6. Which antigens the clonally expanded peripheral T cells were specific for was not determined. After ivuxolimab, more expanded clones were found on average in CD8+ T cells than in CD4+ T cells. Low levels of normalized T-cell clonal expansion were also seen in some nonresponding patients.

Patients with a history of autoimmune disease or receiving systemic immunosuppression were excluded from the trial. Peripheral blood for TCR sequencing was collected from all dose cohorts at baseline, on cycle 4 day 1, and on cycle 7 day 1. The samples were drawn from a first-in-human, open-label, multicenter phase I dose-escalation trial of ivuxolimab. Adults with locally advanced or metastatic head and neck squamous cell, hepatocellular, melanoma or renal cell carcinoma were enrolled in the trial. Before TCR sequencing, CD4+ T cells and CD8+ T cells from peripheral blood were sorted into separate populations.

The V gene is TRBV2 and the J gene is TRBJ2-1, with 8 bases aligning to TRBD2. The sequence came from an adult with an advanced solid tumor such as melanoma, head and neck, liver or kidney cancer. Sequences were derived from CD4+ or CD8+ T cells sorted from blood, sampled in a trial of the OX40 agonist ivuxolimab. The DNA sequence is given as TGTGCCAGCAGTGATATGCCGGGGGGGGAGTTCTTC. Its protein product is CASSDMPGGEFF.